Below, one T cell receptor beta chain is given with its context. Trimming left V 0 bases short and J 0 bases short, with 10 bases between. Germline V gives CDR1 SGHRS, CDR2 YFSETQ. This CDR3 spans 16 amino acids. This record comes from a study of blood T cell repertoires in COVID-19. Repertoires were generated with immunoSEQ multiplex PCR, while TCRdb's copy carries only in-frame clones and drops some. This sample has 150,000 to 200,000 clones; about 83% occur once, and the top ten carry approximately 8%. The sequenced sample was peripheral blood. This sequence originates from a man between 60 and 75 years old with acute or convalescent COVID-19. V is TRBV5-1 and J is TRBJ1-3; D might be TRBD1 (6 bases). CDR3 in DNA: TGCGCCAGCAGCTTGGGACAGGCCCCCTCTGGAAACACCATATATTTT. Translated: CASSLGQAPSGNTIYF.